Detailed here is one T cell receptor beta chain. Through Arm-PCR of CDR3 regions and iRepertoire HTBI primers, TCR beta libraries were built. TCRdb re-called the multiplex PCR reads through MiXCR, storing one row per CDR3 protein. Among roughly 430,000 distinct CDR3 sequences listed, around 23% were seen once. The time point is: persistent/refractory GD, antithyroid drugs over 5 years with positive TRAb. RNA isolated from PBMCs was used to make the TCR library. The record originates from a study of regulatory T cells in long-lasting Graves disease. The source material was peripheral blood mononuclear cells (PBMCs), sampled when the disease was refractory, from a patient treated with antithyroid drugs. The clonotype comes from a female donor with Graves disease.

CDR3 nucleotide sequence: TGTGCCACCAGTGATTCCGGGACTAACCCCCCCTACGAGCAGTACTTC. This translates into CATSDSGTNPPYEQYF. The chain joins TRBV24-1 to TRBJ2-7; TRBD2 matches at 7 bases. The CDR3 is 16 amino acids. Unmatched junction bases numbered 8, after V lost 2 bases and J lost 2 bases. Germline CDR1 KGHDR, CDR2 SFDVKD.